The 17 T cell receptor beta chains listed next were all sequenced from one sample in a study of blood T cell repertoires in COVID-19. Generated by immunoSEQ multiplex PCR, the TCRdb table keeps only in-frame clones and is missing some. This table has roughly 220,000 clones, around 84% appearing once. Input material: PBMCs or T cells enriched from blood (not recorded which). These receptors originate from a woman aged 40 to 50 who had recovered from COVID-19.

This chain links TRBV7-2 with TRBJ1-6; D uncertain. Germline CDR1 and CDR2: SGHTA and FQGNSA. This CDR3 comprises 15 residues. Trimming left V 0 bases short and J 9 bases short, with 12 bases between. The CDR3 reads CASSLAAGMGSPLHF. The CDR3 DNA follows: TGTGCCAGCAGCTTAGCTGCGGGAATGGGTTCACCCCTCCACTTT.

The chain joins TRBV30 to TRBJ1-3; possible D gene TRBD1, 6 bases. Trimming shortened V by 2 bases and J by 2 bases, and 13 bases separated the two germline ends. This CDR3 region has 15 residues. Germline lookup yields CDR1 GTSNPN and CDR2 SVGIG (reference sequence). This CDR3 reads CAWSFGGATGNTIYF. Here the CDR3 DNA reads TGTGCCTGGAGTTTCGGGGGGGCGACTGGAAACACCATATATTTT.

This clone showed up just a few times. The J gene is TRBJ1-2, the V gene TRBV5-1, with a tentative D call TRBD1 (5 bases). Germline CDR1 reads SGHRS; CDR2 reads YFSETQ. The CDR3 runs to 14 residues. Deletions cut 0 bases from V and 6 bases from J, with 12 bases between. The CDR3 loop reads CASSLGGGKDGYTF. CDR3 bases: TGCGCCAGCAGCTTGGGGGGCGGTAAGGATGGCTACACCTTC.

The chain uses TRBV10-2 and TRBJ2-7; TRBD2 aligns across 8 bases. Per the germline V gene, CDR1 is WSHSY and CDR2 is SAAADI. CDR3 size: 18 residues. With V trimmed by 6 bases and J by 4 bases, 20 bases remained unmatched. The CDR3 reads CASSPRLAGSPQEYEQYV. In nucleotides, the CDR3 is TGCGCCAGCAGCCCCCGGCTAGCGGGCTCCCCGCAGGAATACGAGCAGTACGTC.

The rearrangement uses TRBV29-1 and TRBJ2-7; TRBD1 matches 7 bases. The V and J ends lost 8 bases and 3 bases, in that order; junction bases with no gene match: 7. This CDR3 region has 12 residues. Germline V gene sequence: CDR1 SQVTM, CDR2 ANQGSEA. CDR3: CSFQGVGYEQYF. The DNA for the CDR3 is TGCAGCTTCCAGGGGGTGGGCTACGAGCAGTACTTC.

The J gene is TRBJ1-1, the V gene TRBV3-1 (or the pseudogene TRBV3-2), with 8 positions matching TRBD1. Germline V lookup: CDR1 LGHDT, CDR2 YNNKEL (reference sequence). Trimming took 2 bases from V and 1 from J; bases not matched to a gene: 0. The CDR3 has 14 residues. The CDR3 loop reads CASSQQGANTEAFF. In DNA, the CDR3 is TGTGCCAGCAGCCAACAGGGGGCGAACACTGAAGCTTTCTTT.

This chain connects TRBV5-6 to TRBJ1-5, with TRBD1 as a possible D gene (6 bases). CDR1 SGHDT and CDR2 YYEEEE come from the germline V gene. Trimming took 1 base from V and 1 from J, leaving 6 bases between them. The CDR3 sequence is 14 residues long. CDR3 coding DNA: TGTGCCAGCAGCTTGAGGGGGAGCAATCAGCCCCAGCATTTT. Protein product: CASSLRGSNQPQHF.

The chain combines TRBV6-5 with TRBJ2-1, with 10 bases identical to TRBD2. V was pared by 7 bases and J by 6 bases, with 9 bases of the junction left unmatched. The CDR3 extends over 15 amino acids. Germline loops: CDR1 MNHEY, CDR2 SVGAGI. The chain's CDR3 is CASNGLAVLFNEQFF. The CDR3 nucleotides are TGTGCCAGCAACGGACTAGCGGTCCTTTTCAATGAGCAGTTCTTC.

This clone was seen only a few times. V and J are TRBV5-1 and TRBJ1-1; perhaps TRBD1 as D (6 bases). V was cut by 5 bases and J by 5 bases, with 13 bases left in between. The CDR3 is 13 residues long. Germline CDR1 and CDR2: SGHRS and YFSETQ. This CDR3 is CASRQQGGTEAFF. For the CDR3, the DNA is TGCGCCAGCAGGCAACAGGGAGGGACTGAAGCTTTCTTT.

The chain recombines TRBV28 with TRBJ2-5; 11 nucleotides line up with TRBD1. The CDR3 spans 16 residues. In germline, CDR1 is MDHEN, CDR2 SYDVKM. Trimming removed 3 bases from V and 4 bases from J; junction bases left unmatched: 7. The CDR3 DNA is TGTGCCAGCAGTTTTTCTGGACAGGGGGCCCGAGAGACCCAGTACTTC. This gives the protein CASSFSGQGARETQYF.

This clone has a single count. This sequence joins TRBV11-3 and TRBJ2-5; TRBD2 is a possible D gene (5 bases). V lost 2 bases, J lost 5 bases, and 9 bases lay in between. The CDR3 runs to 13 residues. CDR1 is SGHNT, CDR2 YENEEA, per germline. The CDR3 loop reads CASSLRSEETQYF. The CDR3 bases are TGTGCCAGCAGCTTACGTAGCGAGGAGACCCAGTACTTC.

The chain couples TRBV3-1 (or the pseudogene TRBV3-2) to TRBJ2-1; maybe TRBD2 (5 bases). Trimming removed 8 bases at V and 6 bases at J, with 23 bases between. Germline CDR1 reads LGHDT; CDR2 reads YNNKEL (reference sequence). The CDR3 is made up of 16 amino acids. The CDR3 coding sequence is TGTGCCAGCGCCTTGGGCGAGGGCCTGGGAGCCAATGAGCAGTTCTTC. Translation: CASALGEGLGANEQFF.

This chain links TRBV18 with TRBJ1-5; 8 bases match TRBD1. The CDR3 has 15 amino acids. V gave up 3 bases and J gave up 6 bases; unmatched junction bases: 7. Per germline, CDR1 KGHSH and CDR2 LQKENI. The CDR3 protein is CASSPISDRGQPQHF. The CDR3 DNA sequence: TGTGCCAGCTCACCGATTTCCGACAGGGGTCAGCCCCAGCATTTT.

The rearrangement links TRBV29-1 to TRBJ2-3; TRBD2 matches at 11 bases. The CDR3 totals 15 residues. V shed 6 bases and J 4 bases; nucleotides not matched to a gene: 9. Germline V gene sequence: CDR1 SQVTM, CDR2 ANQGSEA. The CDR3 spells CSVAALAGAPDTQYF. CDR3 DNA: TGCAGCGTCGCCGCACTAGCGGGAGCCCCAGATACGCAGTATTTT.

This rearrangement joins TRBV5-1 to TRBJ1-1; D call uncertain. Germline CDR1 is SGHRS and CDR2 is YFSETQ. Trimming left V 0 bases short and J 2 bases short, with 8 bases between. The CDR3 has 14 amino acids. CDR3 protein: CASSLESRNTEAFF. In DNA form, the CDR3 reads TGCGCCAGCAGCTTGGAGAGCCGTAACACTGAAGCTTTCTTT.

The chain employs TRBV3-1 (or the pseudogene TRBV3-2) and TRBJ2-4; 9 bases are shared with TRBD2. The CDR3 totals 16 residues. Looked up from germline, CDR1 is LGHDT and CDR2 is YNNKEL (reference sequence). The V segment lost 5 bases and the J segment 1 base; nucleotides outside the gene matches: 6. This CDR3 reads CASSIRLAEAKNIQYF. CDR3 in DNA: TGTGCCAGCAGCATTCGACTAGCGGAGGCCAAAAACATTCAGTACTTC.

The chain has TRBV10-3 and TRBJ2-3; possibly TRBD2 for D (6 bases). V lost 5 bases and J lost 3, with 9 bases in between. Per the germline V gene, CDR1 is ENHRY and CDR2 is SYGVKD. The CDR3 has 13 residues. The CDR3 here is CAISSGTTDTQYF. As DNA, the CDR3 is TGTGCCATCAGTTCCGGGACTACAGATACGCAGTATTTT.